These 28 T cell receptor beta chains share one sample of origin, sequenced in a study of B cell selection in AIRE deficiency. Sorting defined conventional CD4 T cells as CD4+CD127+. Profiling relied on immunoSEQ multiplex PCR, and the TCRdb table lists in-frame clones only, not all of them. The data show under 30,000 clones, about 96% seen once. Sequenced material: CD4+CD127+ conventional T cells sorted from PBMCs. These receptors came from a human donor in good health.

This clone was recorded only once. The chain has TRBV6-1 and TRBJ1-5, with 10 bases aligning to TRBD1. The length of the CDR3 is 17 residues. The germline V gene encodes CDR1 MNHNS and CDR2 SASEGT. V lost 0 bases, J lost 1 base, and 3 bases stayed unmatched. The CDR3 DNA is TGTGCCAGCAGTGAAGCAAGGACAGGGGGAAGCAATCAGCCCCAGCATTTT. Protein sequence: CASSEARTGGSNQPQHF.

This clone occurred once. The chain joins TRBV27 to TRBJ1-6; D unclear. The V and J ends lost 2 bases and 6 bases respectively, with 14 bases between them. Germline V CDR1 and CDR2: MNHEY, SMNVEV (reference sequence). The CDR3 is 16 residues long. The CDR3 coding sequence is TGTGCCAGCAGTTTACGCACGAGGGCGGGTAATTCACCCCTCCACTTT. It specifies CASSLRTRAGNSPLHF.

The J gene is TRBJ1-5, the V gene TRBV6-1; D ambiguous. Germline-derived CDR1 and CDR2 are MNHNS and SASEGT. Trimming removed 4 bases from V and 8 bases from J, with 9 bases in between. CDR3 size: 12 residues. The CDR3 coding sequence is TGTGCCAGCAGTGCCCCAATCGAGCCCCAGCATTTT. Amino acid sequence: CASSAPIEPQHF.

Only a few counts were recorded for this clone. The V call is TRBV5-1, the J call TRBJ2-7; the D gene is possibly TRBD1 (5 bases). The CDR3 contains 13 residues. The germline V gene encodes CDR1 SGHRS and CDR2 YFSETQ. Between the trimmed V and J ends, which lost 0 bases and 5 bases, there was a span of 9 bases. Written as DNA, the CDR3 is TGCGCCAGCAGCTTGGAACAGGCCGACGAGCAGTACTTC. It encodes CASSLEQADEQYF.

The chain is built from TRBV6-6 and TRBJ1-5, with D unresolved. V was pared by 9 bases and J by 3 bases, with 18 bases between. This CDR3 comprises 15 residues. Germline assignment: CDR1 MNHNY and CDR2 SVGAGI (reference sequence). The CDR3 spells CASGRGPRNNQPQHF. The CDR3 DNA is TGTGCCAGTGGGAGAGGGCCCAGGAACAATCAGCCCCAGCATTTT.

The gene calls are TRBV28 and TRBJ2-7; D not resolved. CDR1 MDHEN and CDR2 SYDVKM come from the germline V gene. Trimming left V 7 bases short and J 4 bases short, with 8 bases between. The CDR3 has 11 amino acids. CDR3 region: CASNSRYEQYF. DNA of the CDR3: TGTGCCAGCAATTCGCGGTACGAGCAGTACTTC.

The rearrangement joins TRBV9 to TRBJ2-1, with 8 bases matching TRBD2. This CDR3 has 18 residues. Trimming at V came to 0 bases and at J to 5 bases, leaving 13 bases not matched to a gene. The germline V gene has CDR1 SGDLS and CDR2 YYNGEE. The CDR3 reads CASSVAPVPGLAHNEQFF. DNA for the CDR3: TGTGCCAGCAGCGTAGCCCCAGTCCCAGGACTAGCCCACAATGAGCAGTTCTTC.

The chain has TRBV7-9 and TRBJ2-1; 7 nucleotides align to TRBD2. The CDR3 has 17 amino acids. V was clipped by 3 bases and J by 6 bases; unmatched bases: 14. Germline V gene lookup returns CDR1 SEHNR and CDR2 FQNEAQ (reference sequence). The CDR3 region is CASSFSVVRESANEQFF. CDR3 bases: TGTGCCAGCAGCTTTAGCGTAGTGCGGGAGTCGGCCAATGAGCAGTTCTTC.

This chain joins TRBV11-3 and TRBJ2-7; D might be TRBD1 (8 bases). The CDR3 consists of 15 residues. Deletions cut 5 bases from V and 3 bases from J, with 17 bases between. Per germline, CDR1 SGHNT and CDR2 YENEEA. The CDR3 nucleotides read TGTGCCAGCAGCCCGGGGAGGGGGACAGGCTACGAGCAGTACTTC. This gives the protein CASSPGRGTGYEQYF.

The chain has TRBV29-1 and TRBJ2-3, with D hard to call. V dropped 4 bases and J dropped 4 bases, with 9 bases sitting between them. The germline V gene has CDR1 SQVTM and CDR2 ANQGSEA. The CDR3 runs 12 residues. The CDR3 region has the DNA TGCAGCGTTGCGTCAGGTTCAGATACGCAGTATTTT. Amino acid sequence: CSVASGSDTQYF.

J is TRBJ2-2 and V is TRBV4-2, with D possibly matching TRBD1 (6 bases). This CDR3 comprises 16 residues. Germline CDR1 reads LGHNA; CDR2 reads YNFKEQ. Trimming removed 3 bases from V and 6 bases from J, with 17 bases in between. The CDR3 protein is CASSQIAGTLSGELFF. The CDR3 nucleotides are TGTGCCAGCAGCCAGATCGCCGGGACATTGTCCGGGGAGCTGTTTTTT.

The chain uses TRBV28 and TRBJ1-5, with D possibly TRBD1 on 5 matching bases. The germline V gene has CDR1 MDHEN and CDR2 SYDVKM. Deletions cut 10 bases from V and 3 bases from J, with 13 bases between. The CDR3 spans 13 residues. The CDR3 sequence: CATIDRSNQPQHF. The DNA of the CDR3 is TGTGCCACCATCGACAGATCCAATCAGCCCCAGCATTTT.

The chain uses TRBV7-9 and TRBJ2-5; 10 positions agree with TRBD2. Per the germline V gene, CDR1 is SEHNR and CDR2 is FQNEAQ (reference sequence). This CDR3 has 14 residues. The ends lost 5 bases at V and 4 bases at J; junction bases unmatched: 4. As DNA, the CDR3 is TGTGCCAGCAGCCCGCGACTAGCGGGAGAGACCCAGTACTTC. Protein: CASSPRLAGETQYF.

The chain employs TRBV7-2 and TRBJ2-7, with no clear D. The CDR3 contains 11 residues. V was clipped by 5 bases and J by 3 bases, with 5 bases between them. Germline V gives CDR1 SGHTA, CDR2 FQGNSA. The CDR3 sequence is CASSDLYEQYF. The DNA of the CDR3 is TGTGCCAGCAGCGACCTCTACGAGCAGTACTTC.

This chain's CDR3 is CASSPGTGGLGEQYF. The DNA of the CDR3 is TGTGCCAGCAGTCCAGGGACAGGGGGCTTGGGCGAGCAGTACTTC. The chain employs TRBV27 and TRBJ2-7; 12 nucleotides align to TRBD1. Germline-derived CDR1 and CDR2 are MNHEY and SMNVEV (reference sequence). After removal of 5 bases from V and 6 bases from J, the junction contained 8 bases not matched to a gene. The CDR3 is 15 residues long.

The chain is built from TRBV5-1 and TRBJ2-5; 8 bases match TRBD1. V lost 4 bases and J lost 5; bases outside the gene matches: 10. In germline, CDR1 is SGHRS, CDR2 YFSETQ. The CDR3 is 15 residues long. This chain's CDR3 is CASSDGTGPGETQYF. The CDR3 DNA reads as TGCGCCAGCAGCGACGGGACAGGCCCCGGGGAGACCCAGTACTTC.

The chain carries TRBV28 and TRBJ1-6; D unresolved. This CDR3 spans 14 amino acids. Trimming cost V 4 bases and J 8 bases, with 12 bases left between them. Germline CDR1 is MDHEN and CDR2 is SYDVKM. In DNA form, the CDR3 reads TGTGCCAGCAGTTCCTATTCGATTTATTCACCCCTCCACTTT. Translated, it gives CASSSYSIYSPLHF.

V and J are TRBV2 and TRBJ1-2, with a tentative D call TRBD1 (6 bases). V lost 7 bases and J lost 4, with 13 bases in between. From germline, CDR1 is SNHLY and CDR2 FYNNEI. The CDR3 has 13 amino acids. The CDR3 is CASNVQGSYGYTF. In DNA form, the CDR3 reads TGTGCCAGCAACGTACAGGGTAGCTATGGCTACACCTTC. The full variable domain, its missing parts supplied by reference TRBV2 and TRBJ1-2, is EPEVTQTPSHQVTQMGQEVILRCVPISNHLYFYWYRQILGQKVEFLVSFYNNEISEKSEIFDDQFSVERPDGSNFTLKIRSTKLEDSAMYFCASNVQGSYGYTFGSGTRLTVV.

The CDR3 sequence is CAWSVIRGQPQHF. The DNA for the CDR3 is TGTGCCTGGAGTGTAATCAGGGGCCAGCCCCAGCATTTT. The chain joins TRBV30 to TRBJ1-5; TRBD1 is a possible D gene (6 bases). The CDR3 is made up of 13 amino acids. The V end was cut by 0 bases, the J end by 7 bases, with 10 bases between. Per the germline V gene, CDR1 is GTSNPN and CDR2 is SVGIG (reference sequence).

The V gene is TRBV15, the J gene TRBJ2-7; TRBD2 might be the D (6 bases). Trimming took 3 bases from V and 3 from J, leaving 9 bases between them. CDR1 LNHNV and CDR2 YYDKDF come from the germline V gene (reference sequence). The CDR3 contains 13 residues. CDR3 bases: TGTGCCACCAGCAGGGGGACTTTCTACGAGCAGTACTTC. Its protein is CATSRGTFYEQYF.

The V call is TRBV5-3, the J call TRBJ2-2; TRBD1 matches 7 bases. TRBV5-3 counts as an open reading frame of uncertain function. The CDR3 spans 15 residues. The V segment lost 4 bases and the J segment 0 bases; nucleotides outside the gene matches: 3. The CDR3 here is CARSHRGTNTGELFF. CDR3 coding DNA: TGTGCCAGAAGCCACAGGGGAACGAACACCGGGGAGCTGTTTTTT.

V gene TRBV4-3 combines with J gene TRBJ2-3; 12 nucleotides match TRBD2. With 2 bases clipped from V and 1 base from J, the junction kept 4 bases outside the gene matches. The length of the CDR3 is 17 residues. Germline-derived CDR1 and CDR2 are LGHNA and YSLEER. This CDR3 reads CASSQLAGGPGTDTQYF. CDR3 coding DNA: TGCGCCAGCAGCCAACTAGCGGGAGGGCCAGGCACAGATACGCAGTATTTT.

The V and J genes are TRBV4-1 and TRBJ2-7; 7 nucleotides match TRBD1. The V gene's germline CDR1 is MGHRA and CDR2 YSYEKL. J was trimmed by 4 bases and V by 4 bases; bases with no gene match: 7. CDR3 size: 14 residues. The DNA for the CDR3 is TGCGCCAGCAGCCTACCGGGACAGTCATACGAGCAGTACTTC. As protein: CASSLPGQSYEQYF.

The chain couples TRBV28 to TRBJ2-2; possibly TRBD1 or TRBD2 for D (6 bases each). V lost 5 bases, J lost 5 bases, and 9 bases lay in between. Germline V gene sequence: CDR1 MDHEN, CDR2 SYDVKM. This CDR3 is built from 13 residues. DNA for the CDR3: TGTGCCAGCAGTGGAGGGGGGACCGGGGAGCTGTTTTTT. Its translation is CASSGGGTGELFF.

The table lists this clone with a count of one. This chain connects TRBV6-5 to TRBJ1-2; TRBD1 matches at 7 bases. Germline trimming cut 0 bases from V and 5 bases from J; bases unmatched to any gene: 6. CDR1 MNHEY and CDR2 SVGAGI come from the germline V gene. The CDR3 runs 15 residues. The CDR3 is CASSYSGQRVYGYTF. Written as DNA, the CDR3 is TGTGCCAGCAGTTACTCGGGACAGCGAGTATATGGCTACACCTTC.

The V call is TRBV7-3, the J call TRBJ2-3; D gene ambiguous. Germline assignment: CDR1 SGHTA and CDR2 FQGTGA. This CDR3 region has 16 residues. The V gene lost 1 base and the J gene lost 5 bases, with 16 bases spanning the gap. The CDR3 sequence: CASSLRYGKYGDTQYF. The CDR3 DNA reads as TGTGCCAGCAGCTTAAGATATGGAAAATACGGAGATACGCAGTATTTT.

The V gene is TRBV7-2, the J gene TRBJ1-1; D not certain. The CDR3 covers 14 residues. V lost 0 bases and J 0 bases, leaving 5 bases between the germline ends. The germline V gene encodes CDR1 SGHTA and CDR2 FQGNSA. CDR3 coding DNA: TGTGCCAGCAGCTTAGCCTTTATGAACACTGAAGCTTTCTTT. Translating gives CASSLAFMNTEAFF.

This rearrangement joins TRBV29-1 to TRBJ2-2, with D possibly TRBD2 on 6 matching bases. CDR1 is SQVTM and CDR2 is ANQGSEA in the germline V gene. V lost 5 bases and J lost 5, with 21 bases in between. The CDR3 is made up of 16 amino acids. The CDR3 DNA reads as TGCAGCGTTAGACGCCAAGGCACTAGCTCAACCGGGGAGCTGTTTTTT. This encodes CSVRRQGTSSTGELFF.